This entry lists 15 T cell receptor beta chains sequenced from one sample in a study of CD8 T cells in ankylosing spondylitis. Study findings and constraints: Within ankylosing spondylitis blood, a TCR beta motif made up of fewer than ten highly homologous variants appeared to be characteristic.

TCRdb analysed the 5' RACE reads with MiXCR anew, one entry per CDR3 protein. In the table there are some 840,000 distinct CDR3 sequences, about an eighth of which are singletons. Their antigens are not known. Sequenced sample: blood, either unsorted or a sorted T cell fraction (not recorded which). These receptor sequences come from a male donor with ankylosing spondylitis.

The chain links TRBV11-2 to TRBJ2-2, with unresolved D. The CDR3 extends over 13 amino acids. The V end lost 10 bases, the J end lost 0 bases, and 9 bases lay between the germline ends. Germline assignment: CDR1 SGHAT and CDR2 FQNNGV. The CDR3 here is CAIQNANTGELFF. CDR3 DNA: TGTGCCATCCAGAACGCGAACACCGGGGAGCTGTTTTTT.

This clonotype has more than one count but fewer than ten. The chain carries TRBV28 and TRBJ1-2; no clear D gene. The CDR3 covers 13 residues. V dropped 4 bases and J dropped 5 bases, with 11 bases sitting between them. Germline V gene data show CDR1 as MDHEN and CDR2 as SYDVKM. CDR3 loop: CASSSADSYGYTF. The CDR3 bases are TGTGCCAGCAGTTCGGCGGACTCATATGGCTACACCTTC.

The chain uses TRBV20-1 and TRBJ1-3, with TRBD1 as a possible D gene (6 bases). V was clipped by 7 bases and J by 0 bases, with 13 bases between them. This CDR3 contains 14 residues. Per germline, CDR1 DFQATT and CDR2 SNEGSKA (reference sequence). The CDR3 is CSVVQGTSGNTIYF. Written as DNA, the CDR3 is TGCAGTGTGGTCCAGGGGACCTCTGGAAACACCATATATTTT.

The J gene is TRBJ2-5, the V gene TRBV28, with a weak D call TRBD2 (6 bases). CDR1 is MDHEN, CDR2 SYDVKM, per germline. The CDR3 totals 13 residues. V lost 7 bases to trimming and J lost 4 bases, with 13 bases between them. The CDR3 protein is CASIFAGGETQYF. As DNA, the CDR3 is TGTGCCAGCATCTTCGCCGGGGGAGAGACCCAGTACTTC.

This clonotype appeared a few times. The genes are TRBV9 and TRBJ2-2; 7 bases align to TRBD2. J lost 4 bases, V lost 7 bases, and 4 bases had no gene match. The length of the CDR3 is 13 residues. Germline values: CDR1 SGDLS, CDR2 YYNGEE. The CDR3 protein is CASGRGPTGELFF. The CDR3 nucleotides read TGTGCCAGCGGGAGGGGCCCCACCGGGGAGCTGTTTTTT.

This clonotype came up a few times. V is TRBV12-3 or TRBV12-4 and J is TRBJ2-2; 7 bases are a match to TRBD1. The CDR3 spans 14 residues. V was clipped by 3 bases and J by 5 bases; unmatched bases: 3. The CDR3 is CASSFHRGTGELFF. Written as DNA, the CDR3 is TGTGCCAGCAGTTTTCACAGGGGTACCGGGGAGCTGTTTTTT.

This clonotype has at least ten counts. The chain links TRBV7-2 to TRBJ1-4; the match to TRBD1 covers 7 bases. This CDR3 region has 14 residues. From germline, CDR1 is SGHTA and CDR2 FQGNSA. V lost 5 bases, J lost 4 bases, and 4 bases stayed unmatched. CDR3 residues: CASSPGQSNEKLFF. The CDR3 coding sequence is TGTGCCAGCAGCCCGGGACAGAGTAATGAAAAACTGTTTTTT.

This clonotype has only a few counts. The V gene is TRBV7-2, the J gene TRBJ2-7; 8 bases line up with TRBD2. Germline V CDR1 and CDR2: SGHTA, FQGNSA. The CDR3 spans 15 residues. After removal of 5 bases from V and 4 bases from J, the junction contained 10 bases not matched to a gene. The CDR3 here is CASSPLSGGNYEQYF. The CDR3, as DNA: TGTGCCAGCAGCCCGCTTTCGGGGGGGAATTACGAGCAGTACTTC.

J is TRBJ2-1 and V is TRBV15; 7 nucleotides line up with TRBD2. CDR1 is LNHNV and CDR2 is YYDKDF in the germline V gene (reference sequence). V lost 0 bases, J lost 6 bases, and 2 bases stayed unmatched. This CDR3 has 14 amino acids. CDR3 DNA: TGTGCCACCAGCAGAGAACTAGCGAGCAATGAGCAGTTCTTC. This gives the protein CATSRELASNEQFF.

The chain carries TRBV27 and TRBJ2-3; maybe TRBD2 (6 bases). Deletions cut 3 bases from V and 8 bases from J, with 15 bases between. The CDR3 consists of 14 residues. The germline gives CDR1 MNHEY, CDR2 SMNVEV (reference sequence). Here the CDR3 DNA reads TGTGCCAGCAGTTTCCCGGGAGCCTCCGGTACGCAGTATTTT. Its translation: CASSFPGASGTQYF.

The sample holds a few counts of this clonotype. The chain has TRBV7-2 and TRBJ2-7, with D hard to call. The V gene lost 5 bases and the J gene lost 2 bases, with 10 bases spanning the gap. CDR1 SGHTA and CDR2 FQGNSA come from the germline V gene. This CDR3 has 13 amino acids. Written as DNA, the CDR3 is TGTGCCAGCAGCGCAGGACCCGCCTACGAGCAGTACTTC. Translation gives CASSAGPAYEQYF.

This clonotype was seen many times. The chain recombines TRBV29-1 with TRBJ2-3; D is ambiguous. V was shortened by 1 base and J by 2 bases, with 7 bases between the two germline ends. Looked up from germline, CDR1 is SQVTM and CDR2 is ANQGSEA. The length of the CDR3 is 13 residues. The CDR3 here is CSVEGLFTDTQYF. The CDR3 DNA sequence: TGCAGCGTTGAAGGGTTATTCACAGATACGCAGTATTTT.

This chain links TRBV20-1 with TRBJ2-3; D might be TRBD1 (6 bases). The CDR3 runs 15 residues. Trimming took 6 bases from V and 4 from J, leaving 20 bases between them. Germline V gene data show CDR1 as DFQATT and CDR2 as SNEGSKA (reference sequence). The DNA of the CDR3 is TGCAGTGCACCCGGGGTAGCTCAGGGGCCAGATACGCAGTATTTT. Its translation is CSAPGVAQGPDTQYF.

The chain carries TRBV20-1 and TRBJ2-5; D gene unclear. Between the trimmed V and J ends, which lost 3 bases and 2 bases, there was a span of 13 bases. Per the germline V gene, CDR1 is DFQATT and CDR2 is SNEGSKA (reference sequence). The CDR3 runs 14 residues. The CDR3 reads CSASLSAEQETQYF. The CDR3 DNA is TGCAGTGCTAGCCTCTCGGCAGAACAAGAGACCCAGTACTTC.

The sample holds a few counts of this clonotype. The chain employs TRBV28 and TRBJ1-2, with 9 bases matching TRBD1. Germline trimming cut 8 bases from V and 6 bases from J; bases unmatched to any gene: 1. CDR1 MDHEN and CDR2 SYDVKM come from the germline V gene. The CDR3 totals 11 residues. CDR3 bases: TGTGCCAGCGACAGGGGGGATGGCTACACCTTC. It translates to CASDRGDGYTF.